These 7 T cell receptor beta chains share one sample of origin, sequenced in a study of T cells in Graves' hyperthyroidism and ophthalmopathy. Amplification targeted TCR beta CDR3 regions from RNA transcripts. The primer set for the first-round RT-PCR of the TCR CDR3 was HTBI. TCRdb re-analysed the multiplex PCR reads in MiXCR, keeping a single row per CDR3 protein. The sample lists about 600,000 distinct CDR3 sequences; 12% to 15% were seen once. Specimen: blood. The source of these receptors is a woman between 18 and 29 years old with Graves' ophthalmopathy.

This clonotype was detected many times. The rearrangement joins TRBV2 to TRBJ2-2; 10 bases match TRBD1. V was pared by 7 bases and J by 6 bases, with 11 bases of the junction left unmatched. Germline V gene lookup returns CDR1 SNHLY and CDR2 FYNNEI. The CDR3 loop spans 16 amino acids. For the CDR3, the DNA is TGTGCCAGCATCCGCCGGGACAGGGGAAGGTCCGGGGAGCTGTTTTTT. Translated: CASIRRDRGRSGELFF.

The chain links TRBV27 to TRBJ1-6; 10 bases fit TRBD1. V was pared by 4 bases and J by 9 bases, with 6 bases of the junction left unmatched. CDR1 MNHEY and CDR2 SMNVEV come from the germline V gene (reference sequence). CDR3 size: 15 residues. The CDR3 bases are TGTGCCAGCAGTTCCGCCGGGACAGGGGTTTCACCCCTCCACTTT. It specifies CASSSAGTGVSPLHF.

This clonotype was counted a few times. The V and J genes are TRBV20-1 and TRBJ2-5; the D gene is possibly TRBD2 (5 bases). The CDR3 has 13 residues. The V and J ends lost 1 base and 5 bases respectively, with 11 bases between them. Germline V gives CDR1 DFQATT, CDR2 SNEGSKA (reference sequence). CDR3 coding DNA: TGCAGTGCTAGAGTAGAGGGAGCTGAGACCCAGTACTTC. Residues: CSARVEGAETQYF.

This clonotype appeared many times. V usage is TRBV6-5 and J usage is TRBJ2-2; 11 nucleotides match TRBD2. Germline CDR1 reads MNHEY; CDR2 reads SVGAGI. The length of the CDR3 is 19 residues. J lost 4 bases, V lost 0 bases, and 10 bases had no gene match. The CDR3 sequence is CASSYSSLAGGPGTGELFF. The CDR3 DNA reads TGTGCCAGCAGTTACTCTTCCCTAGCGGGAGGTCCGGGCACCGGGGAGCTGTTTTTT.

This clonotype was counted many times. CDR3 sequence reads: CASSESGRLRTEAFF. In DNA form, the CDR3 reads TGTGCCAGCAGTGAATCGGGAAGGTTGCGGACTGAAGCTTTCTTT. V is TRBV2 and J is TRBJ1-1; D unresolved. Trimming took 2 bases from V and 5 from J, leaving 15 bases between them. From germline, CDR1 is SNHLY and CDR2 FYNNEI. The CDR3 spans 15 residues.

This clonotype came up many times. This rearrangement joins TRBV27 to TRBJ1-4; TRBD1 agrees at 8 bases. The CDR3 sequence is 17 residues long. The V segment lost 4 bases and the J segment 8 bases; nucleotides outside the gene matches: 15. Looked up from germline, CDR1 is MNHEY and CDR2 is SMNVEV (reference sequence). CDR3 coding DNA: TGTGCCAGCAGTTCGCTTGCCGACAGGGGAGGGTCCGAAAAACTGTTTTTT. The encoded protein is CASSSLADRGGSEKLFF.

This clonotype showed up just a few times. The gene calls are TRBV5-1 and TRBJ2-5; tentatively, D is TRBD1 (5 bases). The germline gives CDR1 SGHRS, CDR2 YFSETQ. The CDR3 has 16 amino acids. V lost 4 bases and J lost 4, with 20 bases in between. In nucleotides, the CDR3 is TGCGCCAGCAGCGACTTCCCCCAGGGCCGTGGAGAGACCCAGTACTTC. Translating it yields CASSDFPQGRGETQYF.